This T cell receptor beta chain was captured in a study of T cells in Graves' hyperthyroidism and ophthalmopathy. Study-level results: The majority of expanded thyroid clonotypes above 0.001 also appeared in blood. A model built on 13 V-J features separated ophthalmopathy from stable hyperthyroidism.

The CDR3 is 14 residues long. V was clipped by 3 bases and J by 2 bases, with 8 bases between them. CDR1 and CDR2 from the germline V gene are LNHDA and SQIVND (reference sequence). In regard to this clonotype: Its antigen is undetermined.

RNA transcripts served as the template for amplifying TCR beta CDR3 regions. An initial round of RT-PCR targeting the TCR CDR3 relied on the HTBI primer set. TCRdb re-derived calls from the multiplex PCR reads in MiXCR, one entry per CDR3 protein. Of 560,000 or so distinct CDR3 sequences listed, around 46% are singletons. Stable disease denoted Graves' hyperthyroidism without ophthalmopathy progression within 18 months. These patients, aged 18 to 65, had recently diagnosed hyperthyroidism lasting under 2 months. Material: peripheral blood or thyroid tissue (not recorded which). The chain employs TRBV19 and TRBJ1-3; D ambiguous. This sequence was found in a young woman with Graves' hyperthyroidism. The CDR3 spells CASSIPSPGNTIYF. CDR3 in DNA: TGTGCCAGTAGTATCCCCTCCCCTGGAAACACCATATATTTT.